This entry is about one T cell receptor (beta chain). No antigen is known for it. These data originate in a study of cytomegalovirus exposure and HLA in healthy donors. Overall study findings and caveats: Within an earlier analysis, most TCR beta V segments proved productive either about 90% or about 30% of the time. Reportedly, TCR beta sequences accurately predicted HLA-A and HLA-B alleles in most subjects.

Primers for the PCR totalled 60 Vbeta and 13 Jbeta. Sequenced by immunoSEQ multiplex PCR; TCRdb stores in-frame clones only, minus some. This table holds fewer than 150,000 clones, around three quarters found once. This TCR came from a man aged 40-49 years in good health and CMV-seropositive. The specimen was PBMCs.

The CDR3 coding sequence is TGTGCCAGCAGCCCGCGGGACAGGGGGTCCTATGGCTACACCTTC. This translates into CASSPRDRGSYGYTF. This chain connects TRBV7-9 to TRBJ1-2; 11 bases fit TRBD1. The germline V gene has CDR1 SEHNR and CDR2 FQNEAQ (reference sequence). Trimming removed 5 bases from V and 4 bases from J; junction bases left unmatched: 6. This CDR3 comprises 15 residues.